This T cell receptor (beta chain) originates from a study of neurological immune-mediated disorders. Points from the study as a whole: Phylogenetic grouping assigned the repertoires of 18 of 34 multiple sclerosis patients to a single related-CDR3 cluster, representing a possible signature. HTLV-1-associated myelopathy ranked highest for TCR clonal expansion and multiple sclerosis lowest, beneath healthy controls.

The time point denotes: longitudinal time-point 1 (baseline). The unsorted libraries were made from 2 million PBMCs kept at -80 C. Germline assignment: CDR1 WSHSY and CDR2 SAAADI. CDR3 length equals 14 residues. Trimming took off 0 bases at V and 0 bases at J, with 5 bases between the two ends. This clonotype was picked up many times. Its antigen is not identified. cDNA synthesis was performed by 5'RACE with 10-nucleotide random UMIs. TCRdb recomputed calls from the 5' RACE reads with MiXCR, one row per CDR3 protein. The table records roughly 36,000 distinct CDR3 sequences, approximately 3% of them present only once.

The V gene is TRBV10-2, the J gene TRBJ1-2; D remains unclear. Specimen: PBMCs. The origin of this receptor is a woman aged 55 to 70 with multiple sclerosis. Here the CDR3 DNA reads TGCGCCAGCAGTGAGTCTACAGCTAACTATGGCTACACCTTC. Translation: CASSESTANYGYTF.